The 20 T cell receptor beta chains given below trace back to one sample, sequenced in a study of monozygotic twins with cystic fibrosis. Clones were sequenced by immunoSEQ multiplex PCR, and TCRdb holds only the in-frame ones, with some missing. This table has 30,000 or so clones, roughly 90% appearing once. The sample was blood. These receptors were collected from a girl aged 2-15 years with cystic fibrosis.

This clone was picked up one time. CDR3 in amino acids: CASSNWDTAHEQYF. In nucleotides, the CDR3 is TGTGCCAGCAGCAATTGGGACACGGCGCACGAGCAGTACTTC. This chain links TRBV7-2 with TRBJ2-7; weak D call: TRBD1 (6 bases). In germline, CDR1 is SGHTA, CDR2 FQGNSA. Trimming shortened V by 5 bases and J by 5 bases, and 16 bases separated the two germline ends. The CDR3 has 14 amino acids.

The chain has TRBV7-9 and TRBJ2-7, with D perhaps TRBD1 (5 bases). The CDR3 loop spans 14 amino acids. The V and J ends lost 4 bases and 3 bases respectively, with 13 bases between them. Germline V lookup: CDR1 SEHNR, CDR2 FQNEAQ (reference sequence). The CDR3 reads CASSSLTDSYEQYF. The CDR3 DNA reads as TGTGCCAGCAGCTCGTTAACTGACAGCTACGAGCAGTACTTC.

Of note for this clone: An end of the junction differs from the germline gene, which may be a read error. The chain uses TRBV4-2 and TRBJ2-1; 13 nucleotides align to TRBD2. The CDR3 contains 16 residues. Germline lookup yields CDR1 LGHNA and CDR2 YNFKEQ. This CDR3 is CASSQDGTSGRAFSLF. CDR3 DNA sequence: TGTGCCAGCAGCCAAGATGGCACTAGCGGGAGGGCCTTCTCGCTCTTC.

The rearrangement uses TRBV27 and TRBJ1-5; unclear D gene. The germline V gene encodes CDR1 MNHEY and CDR2 SMNVEV (reference sequence). Trimming removed 3 bases from V and 7 bases from J, with 10 bases in between. This CDR3 comprises 13 residues. The CDR3 here is CASSFRESQPQHF. The CDR3, as DNA: TGTGCCAGCAGTTTCCGGGAAAGCCAGCCCCAGCATTTT.

The chain uses TRBV5-1 and TRBJ2-3; 12 bases are a match to TRBD2. The CDR3 has 16 residues. The V gene's germline CDR1 is SGHRS and CDR2 YFSETQ. V lost 2 bases and J lost 6; bases outside the gene matches: 7. CDR3 residues: CASSLDWTSGADTQYF. As DNA, the CDR3 is TGCGCCAGCAGCTTAGATTGGACTAGCGGGGCGGATACGCAGTATTTT. Using reference TRBV5-1 and TRBJ2-3 for the parts outside the CDR3, the full variable domain is KAGVTQTPRYLIKTRGQQVTLSCSPISGHRSVSWYQQTPGQGLQFLFEYFSETQRNKGNFPGRFSGRQFSNSRSEMNVSTLELGDSALYLCASSLDWTSGADTQYFGPGTRLTVL.

This chain connects TRBV6-1 to TRBJ1-2; no definite D call. The CDR3 is 14 amino acids. The ends were cut back, 1 base at V and 4 bases at J, with 10 bases in the middle. Germline-derived CDR1 and CDR2 are MNHNS and SASEGT. As DNA, the CDR3 is TGTGCCAGCAGTGAAGGTTGGAGCTTCTATGGCTACACCTTC. It codes for CASSEGWSFYGYTF.

The chain joins TRBV11-1 to TRBJ1-2, with 8 nucleotides matching TRBD1. Germline V gene sequence: CDR1 SGHAT, CDR2 FQDESV (reference sequence). Unmatched junction bases numbered 9, after V lost 5 bases and J lost 4 bases. The CDR3 consists of 15 residues. CDR3 region: CASSPYTGTGYGYTF. CDR3 coding DNA: TGTGCCAGCAGCCCTTACACCGGGACAGGCTATGGCTACACCTTC. Together with reference TRBV11-1 and TRBJ1-2, the CDR3 gives the full variable domain: EAEVAQSPRYKITEKSQAVAFWCDPISGHATLYWYRQILGQGPELLVQFQDESVVDDSQLPKDRFSAERLKGVDSTLKIQPAELGDSAMYLCASSPYTGTGYGYTFGSGTRLTVV.

The chain joins TRBV7-8 to TRBJ1-2; TRBD1 matches at 10 bases. CDR1 and CDR2 (germline): SGHVS, FQNEAQ. CDR3 size: 16 residues. After removal of 1 base from V and 7 bases from J, the junction contained 9 bases not matched to a gene. This CDR3 reads CASSLGMGQGRSGYTF. The CDR3 DNA reads as TGTGCCAGCAGCTTAGGGATGGGACAGGGGAGAAGTGGCTACACCTTC.

The chain employs TRBV6-5 and TRBJ2-5; D remains unclear. The CDR3 extends over 13 amino acids. The V gene lost 6 bases and the J gene lost 5 bases, with 13 bases spanning the gap. Germline V gives CDR1 MNHEY, CDR2 SVGAGI. The CDR3 reads CASSRIETETQYF. The CDR3 DNA is TGTGCCAGCAGCCGGATAGAGACGGAGACCCAGTACTTC.

The chain links TRBV7-2 to TRBJ1-3; no definite D call. The V and J ends lost 4 bases and 0 bases respectively, with 7 bases between them. Germline V gene data show CDR1 as SGHTA and CDR2 as FQGNSA. This CDR3 spans 14 amino acids. The CDR3 region has the DNA TGTGCCAGCAGCTGGTCAGCCTCTGGAAACACCATATATTTT. Residues: CASSWSASGNTIYF.

The V and J genes are TRBV2 and TRBJ1-1, with 7 bases identical to TRBD1. V lost 7 bases and J lost 5; bases outside the gene matches: 7. CDR1 and CDR2 (germline): SNHLY, FYNNEI. There are 13 residues in the CDR3. CDR3 sequence: CASTNRGGTEAFF. The CDR3 DNA is TGTGCCAGCACGAACAGGGGAGGTACTGAAGCTTTCTTT.

The rearrangement links TRBV7-9 to TRBJ2-2; unclear D gene. V lost 3 bases and J lost 3, with 20 bases in between. Germline CDR1 and CDR2: SEHNR and FQNEAQ (reference sequence). CDR3 length: 18 residues. This CDR3 is CASSFTPRPEEHTGELFF. For the CDR3, the DNA is TGTGCCAGCAGCTTCACCCCAAGGCCCGAGGAGCACACCGGGGAGCTGTTTTTT.

CDR3 residues: CASSWGQGNEKLFF. The CDR3 DNA sequence: TGTGCCAGCAGCTGGGGACAGGGAAATGAAAAACTGTTTTTT. V gene TRBV11-2 combines with J gene TRBJ1-4; TRBD1 matches at 9 bases. From germline, CDR1 is SGHAT and CDR2 FQNNGV. The V gene end was trimmed by 4 bases and the J gene end by 5 bases; junction bases not matched to a gene: 2. CDR3 size: 14 residues.

The V gene is TRBV7-2, the J gene TRBJ1-5; D call uncertain. Trimming shortened V by 6 bases and J by 0 bases, and 12 bases separated the two germline ends. CDR1 is SGHTA, CDR2 FQGNSA, per germline. There are 15 residues in the CDR3. CDR3 sequence reads: CASSRALNSNQPQHF. For the CDR3, the DNA is TGTGCCAGCAGTCGGGCCCTTAATAGCAATCAGCCCCAGCATTTT. Full variable domain (rest looked up from reference TRBV7-2 and TRBJ1-5): GAGVSQSPSNKVTEKGKDVELRCDPISGHTALYWYRQSLGQGLEFLIYFQGNSAPDKSGLPSDRFSAERTGGSVSTLTIQRTQQEDSAVYLCASSRALNSNQPQHFGDGTRLSIL.

This chain's CDR3 is CASSEMTGGFSYEQYF. CDR3 nucleotides: TGTGCCAGCAGTGAAATGACAGGGGGTTTCTCCTACGAGCAGTACTTC. This chain uses TRBV25-1 with TRBJ2-7; TRBD1 aligns across 9 bases. Trimming removed 2 bases from V and 0 bases from J; junction bases left unmatched: 5. The CDR3 spans 16 residues. Germline loops: CDR1 MGHDK, CDR2 SYGVNS.

The chain employs TRBV25-1 and TRBJ2-1, with D possibly being TRBD1 (7 bases). The length of the CDR3 is 15 residues. V lost 1 base to trimming and J lost 2 bases, with 9 bases between them. Germline CDR1 is MGHDK and CDR2 is SYGVNS. CDR3 protein: CASSESRGAYNEQFF. The CDR3, as DNA: TGTGCCAGCAGTGAATCCAGGGGGGCCTACAATGAGCAGTTCTTC.

The V call is TRBV28, the J call TRBJ1-3, with D possibly matching TRBD1 (5 bases). Per germline, CDR1 MDHEN and CDR2 SYDVKM. V dropped 2 bases and J dropped 1 base, with 12 bases sitting between them. This CDR3 is 16 amino acids long. CDR3 in DNA: TGTGCCAGCAGTTTACCGGATCAGGGTTCTGGAAACACCATATATTTT. It yields the protein CASSLPDQGSGNTIYF.

V and J are TRBV30 and TRBJ1-1; tentatively, D is TRBD1 (6 bases). Trimming removed 3 bases from V and 0 bases from J, with 8 bases in between. The CDR3 is made up of 13 amino acids. Germline V gene lookup returns CDR1 GTSNPN and CDR2 SVGIG (reference sequence). CDR3 bases: TGTGCCTGGAGGGACAGCATGAACACTGAAGCTTTCTTT. Its protein is CAWRDSMNTEAFF.

The V gene is TRBV6-5, the J gene TRBJ2-7; 7 bases agree with TRBD1. The CDR3 has 14 amino acids. Per germline, CDR1 MNHEY and CDR2 SVGAGI. J lost 5 bases, V lost 6 bases, and 10 bases had no gene match. CDR3 region: CASSPDRPDDEQYF. In DNA, the CDR3 is TGTGCCAGCAGCCCGGACAGGCCGGACGACGAGCAGTACTTC.

V and J are TRBV5-4 and TRBJ2-3; 7 bases are shared with TRBD1. Germline V gene data show CDR1 as SGHNT and CDR2 as YYREEE (reference sequence). CDR3 length: 16 amino acids. V was clipped by 0 bases and J by 3 bases; unmatched bases: 7. This CDR3 reads CASSLGGTGVTDTQYF. The DNA of the CDR3 is TGTGCCAGCAGCTTGGGCGGTACAGGGGTTACAGATACGCAGTATTTT. The complete variable domain, with remaining parts taken from reference TRBV5-4 and TRBJ2-3, reads ETGVTQSPTHLIKTRGQQVTLRCSSQSGHNTVSWYQQALGQGPQFIFQYYREEENGRGNFPPRFSGLQFPNYSSELNVNALELDDSALYLCASSLGGTGVTDTQYFGPGTRLTVL.